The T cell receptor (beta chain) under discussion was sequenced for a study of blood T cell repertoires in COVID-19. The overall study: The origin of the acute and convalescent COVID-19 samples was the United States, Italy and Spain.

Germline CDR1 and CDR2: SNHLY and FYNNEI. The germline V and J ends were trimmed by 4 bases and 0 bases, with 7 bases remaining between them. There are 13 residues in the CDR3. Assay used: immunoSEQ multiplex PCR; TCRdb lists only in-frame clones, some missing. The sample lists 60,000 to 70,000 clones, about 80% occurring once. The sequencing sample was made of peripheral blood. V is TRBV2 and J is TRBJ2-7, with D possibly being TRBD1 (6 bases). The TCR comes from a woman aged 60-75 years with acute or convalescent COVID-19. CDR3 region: CASSGDNSYEQYF. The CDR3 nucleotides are TGTGCCAGCAGTGGGGACAACTCCTACGAGCAGTACTTC.